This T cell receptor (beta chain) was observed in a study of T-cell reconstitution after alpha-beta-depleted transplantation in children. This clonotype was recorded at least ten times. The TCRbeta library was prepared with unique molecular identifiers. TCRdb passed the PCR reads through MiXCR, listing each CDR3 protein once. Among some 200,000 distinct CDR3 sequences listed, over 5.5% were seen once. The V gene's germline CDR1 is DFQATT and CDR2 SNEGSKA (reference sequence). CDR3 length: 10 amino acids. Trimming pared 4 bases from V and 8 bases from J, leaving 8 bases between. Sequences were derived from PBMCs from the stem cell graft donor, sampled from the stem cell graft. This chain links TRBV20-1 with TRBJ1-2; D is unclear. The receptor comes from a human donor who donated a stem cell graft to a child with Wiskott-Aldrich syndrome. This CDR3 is CSAITVGYTF. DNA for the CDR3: TGCAGTGCTATAACAGTGGGCTACACCTTC.